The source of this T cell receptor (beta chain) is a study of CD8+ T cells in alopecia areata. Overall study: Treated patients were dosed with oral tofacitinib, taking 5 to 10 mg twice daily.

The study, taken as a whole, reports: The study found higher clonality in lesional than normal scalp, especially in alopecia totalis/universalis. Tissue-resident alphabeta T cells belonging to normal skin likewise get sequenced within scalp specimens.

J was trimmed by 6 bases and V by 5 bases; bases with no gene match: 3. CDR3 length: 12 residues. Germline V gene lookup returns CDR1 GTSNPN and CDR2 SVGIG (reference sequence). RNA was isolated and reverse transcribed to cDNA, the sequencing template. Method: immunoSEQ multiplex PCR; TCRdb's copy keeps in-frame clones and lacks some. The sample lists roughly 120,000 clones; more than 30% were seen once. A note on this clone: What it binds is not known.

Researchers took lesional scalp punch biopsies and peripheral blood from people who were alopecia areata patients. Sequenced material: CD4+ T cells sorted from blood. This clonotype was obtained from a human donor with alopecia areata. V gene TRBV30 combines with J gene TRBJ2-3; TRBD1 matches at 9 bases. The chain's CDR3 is CAWGTGMDTQYF. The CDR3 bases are TGTGCCTGGGGGACAGGGATGGATACGCAGTATTTT.